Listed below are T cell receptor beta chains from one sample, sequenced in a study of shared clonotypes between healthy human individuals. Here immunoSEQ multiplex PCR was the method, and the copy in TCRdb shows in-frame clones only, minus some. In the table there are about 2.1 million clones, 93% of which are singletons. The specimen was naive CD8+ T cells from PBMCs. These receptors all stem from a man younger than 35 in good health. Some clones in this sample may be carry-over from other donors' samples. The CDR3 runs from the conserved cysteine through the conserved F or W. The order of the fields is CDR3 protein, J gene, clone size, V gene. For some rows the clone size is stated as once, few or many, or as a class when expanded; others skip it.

CDR3: CASSLASGRYTDTQYF; J: TRBJ2-3; size: once; V: TRBV7-3
CDR3: CASSPGDTQYF; J: TRBJ2-3; size: .; V: TRBV4-1
CDR3: CARQTTGGYNEQFF; J: TRBJ2-1; size: .; V: TRBV19
CDR3: CASTGGQEFHEQYF; J: TRBJ2-7; size: .; V: TRBV6-9
CDR3: CASSIAAGAGGPDGELFF; J: TRBJ2-2; size: .; V: TRBV19
CDR3: CASSQEILSGRGETQYF; J: TRBJ2-5; size: .; V: TRBV4-3
CDR3: CASSPLRGSYNEQFF; J: TRBJ2-1; size: .; V: TRBV7-9
CDR3: CATSRVTAGGTDTQYF; J: TRBJ2-3; size: .; V: TRBV15
CDR3: CASSIGYDEQFF; J: TRBJ2-1; size: .; V: TRBV19
CDR3: CASSDQEWVHEQFF; J: TRBJ2-1; size: .; V: TRBV7-9
CDR3: CASRRGSGANVLTF; J: TRBJ2-6; size: .; V: TRBV7-9
CDR3: CASSLLGRDTEAFF; J: TRBJ1-1; size: .; V: TRBV27
CDR3: CASRGRARTDTQYF; J: TRBJ2-3; size: .; V: TRBV28
CDR3: CASSTRVGSEERQPQHF; J: TRBJ1-5; size: .; V: TRBV27
CDR3: CASSDRVGTEAFF; J: TRBJ1-1; size: .; V: TRBV28
CDR3: CASSVTGGSNEKLFF; J: TRBJ1-4; size: .; V: TRBV9
CDR3: CASSLGQGAVYGYTF; J: TRBJ1-2; size: .; V: TRBV7-9
CDR3: CASSRNRGRLYEQYF; J: .; size: .; V: TRBV4-1
CDR3: CASSERQGQETQYF; J: TRBJ2-5; size: .; V: TRBV7-9
CDR3: CASSILSGRAYEQFF; J: TRBJ2-1; size: .; V: TRBV7-2
CDR3: CASRGSYGYTF; J: TRBJ1-2; size: .; V: TRBV27
CDR3: CASSADRVTEAFF; J: TRBJ1-1; size: .; V: TRBV7-9
CDR3: CASSFRQVNTEAFF; J: TRBJ1-1; size: .; V: TRBV6-5
CDR3: CASSLLTSGSSYEQYF; J: TRBJ2-7; size: .; V: TRBV27
CDR3: CASSPDRGDEQYF; J: TRBJ2-7; size: .; V: TRBV7-3
CDR3: CASSGTSGAGGHYEQYF; J: TRBJ2-7; size: .; V: TRBV5-4
CDR3: CASSIAHLVYEPTSYEQYF; J: TRBJ2-7; size: .; V: TRBV19
CDR3: CASSIIRGPNGGTEAFF; J: TRBJ1-1; size: .; V: TRBV19